This TCR beta chain is from a study of PD-L1 blockade in urothelial cancer. Study background: Patients' prior chemotherapy regimens numbered 0 to 3. Blood underwent analysis 3 weeks (second dose) and 6 weeks after treatment began. Overall study results and limits: At the 3-week point, tumor-associated blood clones expanded more in durable-benefit patients.

TCRdb keeps only in-frame clones here, not all; method: immunoSEQ multiplex PCR. The table records 35,000 to 50,000 clones, 81% of them present only once. The germline CDR1 and CDR2 sequences are LNHDA and SQIVND (reference sequence). The germline V and J ends were trimmed by 1 base and 0 bases, with 7 bases remaining between them. This CDR3 is built from 15 residues. About this clone: Its antigen is currently unknown.

This sequence was found in a man in his 70s with urothelial cancer. This chain uses TRBV19 with TRBJ1-5; unclear D gene. This material consisted of PBMCs, taken around atezolizumab (anti-PD-L1) treatment. Written as DNA, the CDR3 is TGTGCCAGTAGTATAGTTTTATATAGCAATCAGCCCCAGCATTTT. Translating it yields CASSIVLYSNQPQHF.